The rows below give T cell receptor beta chains drawn from one sample of a study of cytomegalovirus exposure and HLA in healthy donors. The assay was immunoSEQ multiplex PCR, and TCRdb's table has in-frame clones only and misses some. The sample has 100,000 to 150,000 clones, approximately 78% seen once. Material for sequencing was PBMCs. Source of these receptors: a woman in her thirties or forties in good health and CMV-seropositive. The CDR3 runs from the conserved cysteine through the conserved F or W. A D gene is named only where the DNA matches it firmly. Size values are once, few and many counts, or a class for expanded clones, and some rows have none.

V	J	D	size	DNA	CDR3
TRBV6-5	TRBJ2-3	-	-	TGTGCCAGCAGTGGACTTGCCTGGGATACGCAGTATTTT	CASSGLAWDTQYF
TRBV10-3	TRBJ1-1	-	-	TGTGCCATCAGTGAAGGACAGCGTGTGAACACTGAAGCTTTCTTT	CAISEGQRVNTEAFF
TRBV21-1	TRBJ2-7	-	-	TGTGCCAGCGCGGGACCGGGACAGGGGGCGACTAACCCCCCGGACGAGCAGTACTTC	CASAGPGQGATNPPDEQYF
TRBV7-6	TRBJ1-3	TRBD1	-	TGTGCCAGCAGCTTATGGGACAGCTCTGGAAACACCATATATTTT	CASSLWDSSGNTIYF
TRBV29-1	TRBJ2-1	TRBD1	few	TGCAGCGTTGCCGGACAGGGGATCGGCAATGAGCAGTTCTTC	CSVAGQGIGNEQFF
TRBV27	TRBJ2-7	TRBD1	few	TGTGCCAGCAGCCCGAGGGCGGGACAGGGACTCTACGAGCAGTACTTC	CASSPRAGQGLYEQYF
TRBV19	TRBJ2-1	TRBD1	-	TGTGCCAGTAGTATAGGACAGGGAATATACAATGAGCAGTTCTTC	CASSIGQGIYNEQFF
TRBV7-8	TRBJ2-5	TRBD1	few	TGTGCCAGCAGCTTGAGGGACAGGGTCGGTTCCCAAGAGACCCAGTACTTC	CASSLRDRVGSQETQYF
TRBV18	TRBJ2-7	TRBD2	-	TGTGCCAGCTCACCAGGCGGGACTAGCGGCGACGAGCAGTACTTC	CASSPGGTSGDEQYF
TRBV5-6	TRBJ2-5	TRBD2	few	TGTGCCAGCAGCTCCCTGTATCTAGCGGGAGGGGAACGCCAAGAGACCCAGTACTTC	CASSSLYLAGGERQETQYF
TRBV6-1	TRBJ2-1	TRBD2	once	TGTGCCAGCAGCCCCCTAGCGGGAGTGGGGAATGAGCAGTTCTTC	CASSPLAGVGNEQFF
TRBV28	TRBJ1-1	TRBD1	-	TGTGCCAGCAGGACAGGGGGCGAGGACACTGAAGCTTTCTTT	CASRTGGEDTEAFF
TRBV10-3	TRBJ2-7	-	-	TGTGCCATCTTAAGTCCTTCTGGCAGCTCCTACGAGCAGTACTTC	CAILSPSGSSYEQYF